This record concerns one TCR beta chain sequence. No antigen is known for it. This specimen comes from a study of T cell responses to AZD1222 COVID-19 vaccine. Germline loops: CDR1 SGHNT, CDR2 YYREEE (reference sequence). The CDR3 extends over 16 amino acids. Trimming removed 0 bases from V and 4 bases from J; junction bases left unmatched: 6. Study observations and caveats: Reports say nearly half of spike-specific TCRs go after unmutated variant regions. Only five or six individuals given AZD1222 were seropositive at baseline. Compared with day 0, the breadth and depth of the Spike-specific TCR repertoire rose significantly after two doses of AZD1222.

TCRdb's table, derived via immunoSEQ multiplex PCR, lists solely in-frame clones and lacks some. The sample carries 60,000 to 85,000 clones, about nine tenths recorded once. The TCR sequence derives from an adult who received the AZD1222 COVID-19 vaccine. The sample in question was peripheral blood, obtained 28 days after the second AZD1222 dose. The chain combines TRBV5-4 with TRBJ2-1; 8 nucleotides align to TRBD2. The CDR3 region is CASSLAGRGYYNEQFF. The CDR3 DNA follows: TGTGCCAGCAGCTTGGCCGGGAGGGGGTATTACAATGAGCAGTTCTTC.